Sequencing of this TCR beta chain was carried out in a study of cytomegalovirus exposure and HLA in healthy donors. Study-wide background: Findings of an earlier analysis included over 95 million unique TCR beta sequences from 200 million or so T cells.

This CDR3 is 14 amino acids long. V was pared by 4 bases and J by 4 bases, with 5 bases of the junction left unmatched. Germline-derived CDR1 and CDR2 are SGHRS and YFSETQ. The primer mix had 60 Vbeta and 13 Jbeta primers. The assay was immunoSEQ multiplex PCR, and TCRdb's table has in-frame clones only and misses some. Of some 150,000 clones listed, around 76% are singletons. Sequenced: PBMCs. This clonotype was obtained from a woman younger than 45 in good health and CMV-seropositive. The chain is built from TRBV5-1 and TRBJ2-3, with 8 bases fitting TRBD2. CDR3 sequence: CASSTGTSSDTQYF. DNA for the CDR3: TGCGCCAGCAGCACAGGGACTAGTTCAGATACGCAGTATTTT.